This TCR beta chain was found in a study of PD-1 blockade in classical Hodgkin lymphoma. The overall study: Intravenous delivery of nivolumab at 3 mg/kg to patients occurred every 2 weeks.

This table comes from immunoSEQ multiplex PCR, and its TCRdb copy is limited to in-frame clones, with some not included. The repertoire holds fewer than 35,000 clones, about 88% seen once, with about 0.45% in the top ten. Germline assignment: CDR1 WNHNN and CDR2 SYGVQD (reference sequence). The CDR3 length is 15 residues. After removal of 2 bases from V and 6 bases from J, the junction contained 9 bases not matched to a gene. The study, taken as a whole, reports: Partial responders and progressors had significantly lower baseline TCR diversity. After ASCT, patients who started nivolumab under 1 year later were excluded.

On this clone: Its specificity is not known.

Time point in this sample: cycle 4 day 1 (C4D1), after more than five weeks of nivolumab. Every single patient, without exception, relapsed after autologous stem cell transplantation, and brentuximab vedotin exposure varied. It was by magnetic negative selection that CD4+ T cells were purified from thawed PBMCs. This clonotype originated in a human donor with classical Hodgkin lymphoma. The V and J genes are TRBV10-1 and TRBJ1-2, with TRBD1 matching 7 bases. The sample consisted of CD4+ T cells from blood, taken before the fourth cycle of nivolumab. CDR3 bases: TGCGCCAGCAGTGAGACTCGCGACAGGGCCGATGGCTACACCTTC. Its protein is CASSETRDRADGYTF.